This T cell receptor (beta chain) was obtained from a study of T cell responses to AZD1222 COVID-19 vaccine. The study, taken as a whole, reports: The repertoires were collected only after the peak T cell response. CD4 TCRs covered the whole spike, strongest at regions 160-218 and 743-854.

As regards this clone: Its cognate antigen is unknown.

Using immunoSEQ multiplex PCR, the repertoire was profiled, and TCRdb retains in-frame clones only, with some absent. The sample comprises 250,000 to 300,000 clones, almost 95% of which are singletons, and 0.5% to 0.7% rests with the top ten. The sequencing here drew on peripheral blood, taken 28 days after the second AZD1222 dose. The clonotype comes from an adult who received the AZD1222 COVID-19 vaccine.

The CDR3 loop reads CASSPLKGSPLHF. Here the CDR3 DNA reads TGTGCCAGCAGCCCTCTGAAGGGCTCACCCCTCCACTTT. The V and J genes are TRBV9 and TRBJ1-6; D unresolved. The V and J ends lost 4 bases and 10 bases respectively, with 12 bases between them. CDR1 and CDR2 from the germline V gene are SGDLS and YYNGEE. The length of the CDR3 is 13 residues.